Listed below are T cell receptor beta chains from one sample, sequenced in a study of T-cell memory formation after mild COVID-19. One entry per CDR3 protein, called by TCRdb with MiXCR from the 5' RACE reads. The sample contains just over 350,000 distinct CDR3 sequences, around an eighth of which appear only once. Sequencing was performed on PBMCs or a T cell subset sorted from them (not recorded which). All receptors derive from a man younger than 30 who had mild COVID-19 (a few samples of this study predate the infection). Cell type and time point are not known. The CDR3 runs from the conserved cysteine through the conserved F or W. The D gene is left open where the match is weak. The size entry is marked missing in some rows and otherwise reads once, few, many or a size class.

size	D	J	V	CDR3	DNA
many	TRBD1	TRBJ1-1	TRBV5-1	CASSSTGAVGTEAFF	TGCGCCAGCAGCTCCACAGGGGCTGTGGGCACTGAAGCTTTCTTT
.	TRBD2	TRBJ2-1	TRBV7-2	CASSPRLAGGQGEQFF	TGTGCCAGCAGCCCGAGACTAGCGGGGGGGCAAGGTGAGCAGTTCTTC
few	TRBD2	TRBJ2-5	TRBV2	CASNRGDGETQYF	TGTGCCAGCAACCGGGGGGACGGGGAGACCCAGTACTTC
.	.	TRBJ2-7	TRBV11-2	CASSPPLDRYEQYF	TGTGCCAGCAGCCCGCCCCTCGACAGGTACGAGCAGTACTTC
.	.	TRBJ2-1	TRBV13	CASSYRESYNEQFF	TGTGCCAGCAGCTACAGGGAATCCTACAATGAGCAGTTCTTC
many	.	TRBJ2-2	TRBV7-6	CASSSQGGDPYTGELFF	TGTGCCAGCAGCAGCCAGGGGGGGGACCCCTACACCGGGGAGCTGTTTTTT
.	TRBD2	TRBJ2-1	TRBV14	CASSLRTSGDTYNEQFF	TGTGCCAGCAGCCTACGGACTAGCGGGGATACCTACAATGAGCAGTTCTTC
few	.	TRBJ1-2	TRBV12-3/TRBV12-4	CASSSRASGGYTF	TGTGCCAGCAGCAGCCGGGCCTCCGGGGGCTACACCTTC
few	.	TRBJ2-5	TRBV7-9	CASRPGAVQETQYF	TGTGCCAGCAGACCCGGGGCGGTTCAAGAGACCCAGTACTTC
.	.	TRBJ1-2	TRBV16	CASSVVGYTF	TGTGCCAGCAGCGTGGTCGGCTACACCTTC
many	.	TRBJ2-7	TRBV5-1	CASHEFYEQYF	TGCGCCAGTCACGAGTTCTACGAGCAGTACTTC
.	.	TRBJ1-1	TRBV5-1	CASSWGTPNTEAFF	TGCGCCAGCAGCTGGGGGACACCGAACACTGAAGCTTTCTTT
.	TRBD2	TRBJ2-1	TRBV9	CASSLRGGQYNEQFF	TGTGCCAGCAGCCTCCGGGGGGGGCAGTACAATGAGCAGTTCTTC
many	.	TRBJ2-1	TRBV7-3	CASSLGQGGDNEQFF	TGTGCCAGCAGCTTAGGCCAAGGGGGTGACAATGAGCAGTTCTTC
.	.	TRBJ2-7	TRBV7-6	CASSFQGITYEQYF	TGTGCCAGCAGCTTCCAAGGGATAACCTACGAGCAGTACTTC
.	TRBD2	TRBJ2-5	TRBV7-8	CASSYSGGYQETQYF	TGTGCCAGCAGCTATAGCGGGGGGTACCAAGAGACCCAGTACTTC
.	.	TRBJ2-7	TRBV4-2	CASSQEKGRRGYF	TGTGCCAGCAGCCAAGAGAAGGGACGGAGGGGGTACTTC
few	TRBD2	TRBJ2-1	TRBV29-1	CSVSSGGASSYNEQFF	TGCAGCGTCTCGAGCGGGGGGGCTTCCTCCTACAATGAGCAGTTCTTC
few	TRBD1	TRBJ2-2	TRBV4-1	CASSPGTGGAGTGELFF	TGCGCCAGCAGTCCCGGGACAGGGGGCGCTGGGACCGGGGAGCTGTTTTTT
few	.	TRBJ2-1	TRBV25-1	CASSEPQGNEQFF	TGTGCCAGCAGTGAGCCACAGGGAAATGAGCAGTTCTTC
.	.	TRBJ2-3	TRBV24-1	CATSGAASTDTQYF	TGTGCCACCAGTGGAGCGGCAAGCACAGATACGCAGTATTTT
.	TRBD1	TRBJ2-3	TRBV7-9	CASRGTGLTDTQYF	TGTGCCAGCAGGGGGACAGGGCTGACAGATACGCAGTATTTT
.	.	TRBJ2-1	TRBV21-1	CASSKAGLAYNEQFF	TGTGCCAGCAGCAAAGCAGGACTAGCCTACAATGAGCAGTTCTTC
few	.	TRBJ2-4	TRBV6-2/TRBV6-3	CASTNGKLAKNIQYF	TGTGCCAGCACCAACGGAAAACTAGCCAAAAACATTCAGTACTTC
.	.	TRBJ1-1	TRBV18	CASSPPSEDEAFF	TGTGCCAGCTCACCACCATCAGAAGATGAAGCTTTCTTT
.	.	TRBJ2-7	TRBV20-1	CSARDDGYEQYF	TGCAGTGCTAGAGATGACGGGTACGAGCAGTACTTC
.	.	TRBJ2-1	TRBV7-2	CASSLALLTPNEQFF	TGTGCCAGCAGCTTAGCGCTACTGACCCCCAATGAGCAGTTCTTC
.	.	TRBJ1-4	TRBV29-1	CSVEDPVGEKLFF	TGCAGCGTCGAAGACCCGGTAGGGGAAAAACTGTTTTTT
.	TRBD1	TRBJ2-3	TRBV25-1	CASSEFDRGDTQYF	TGTGCCAGCAGTGAATTCGACAGGGGAGATACGCAGTATTTT
.	TRBD1	TRBJ1-1	TRBV20-1	CSARNTGVRVAFF	TGCAGTGCTAGAAACACAGGGGTTCGGGTAGCTTTCTTT
.	.	TRBJ2-1	TRBV6-6	CASSQQGSYNEQFF	TGTGCCAGCAGCCAACAGGGCTCCTACAATGAGCAGTTCTTC
few	.	TRBJ2-1	TRBV4-1	CASSQDHPGGHYNEQFF	TGCGCCAGCAGCCAAGATCATCCCGGGGGACACTACAATGAGCAGTTCTTC
few	.	TRBJ2-7	TRBV12-3/TRBV12-4	CASTRGRSHEQYF	TGTGCCAGCACCAGGGGACGGTCCCACGAGCAGTACTTC
.	.	TRBJ2-2	TRBV4-1	CASSQDRMGDLPGGELFF	TGCGCCAGCAGCCAAGATCGAATGGGGGACCTACCCGGCGGGGAGCTGTTTTTT
.	TRBD1	TRBJ1-1	TRBV20-1	CSARDRGRGDTEAFF	TGCAGTGCTAGAGATCGGGGCAGGGGGGACACTGAAGCTTTCTTT
.	.	TRBJ1-1	TRBV5-1	CASRGDYNTEAFF	TGCGCCAGCAGAGGGGATTATAACACTGAAGCTTTCTTT
once	.	TRBJ2-5	TRBV9	CASSVGVGGGETQYF	TGTGCCAGCAGCGTAGGAGTCGGGGGCGGGGAGACCCAGTACTTC
many	TRBD2	TRBJ2-1	TRBV5-1	CASSLTPGLADEQFF	TGCGCCAGCAGCTTGACACCGGGACTAGCGGATGAGCAGTTCTTC